Following are 22 T cell receptor beta chains from one sample sequenced in a study of blood T cells in healthy people across ages. Then a second PCR, running roughly 7 to 11 cycles, was carried out with a sample-barcoded 5' primer and a J-beta primer mix. TCRdb re-called the 5' RACE reads with MiXCR, one entry per CDR3 protein. This table holds 1.5 million to 2 million distinct CDR3 sequences, roughly 27% found once. Sequenced: blood. The receptors were sampled from a woman aged 25 to 39 in good health.

The rearrangement uses TRBV30 and TRBJ1-2; a weak D match, TRBD1 (5 bases). CDR3 length equals 14 residues. Germline values: CDR1 GTSNPN, CDR2 SVGIG (reference sequence). Trimming removed 4 bases from V and 4 bases from J, with 16 bases in between. The CDR3 bases are TGTGCCTGGATCCCAGATAGGGGAGGCTATGGCTACACCTTC. This encodes CAWIPDRGGYGYTF.

This clonotype has just a few counts. The chain combines TRBV20-1 with TRBJ2-1; 9 positions match TRBD2. CDR3 size: 14 residues. CDR1 is DFQATT and CDR2 is SNEGSKA in the germline V gene (reference sequence). V lost 5 bases, J lost 10 bases, and 12 bases stayed unmatched. CDR3 DNA: TGCAGTGCTCAGCTAGCGGGGCTACTTTTAGAGCAGTTCTTC. Its protein product is CSAQLAGLLLEQFF.

This clonotype has more than one count but fewer than ten. The chain is built from TRBV7-2 and TRBJ2-1; 9 bases fit TRBD1. From germline, CDR1 is SGHTA and CDR2 FQGNSA. Losses at the gene ends were 4 bases for V and 14 bases for J; bases not matched to a gene: 12. This CDR3 is built from 14 residues. Here the CDR3 reads CASSWGEWTGDKFF. DNA of the CDR3: TGTGCCAGCAGCTGGGGAGAATGGACAGGGGACAAGTTCTTC.

Ten or more counts support this clonotype. The chain joins TRBV7-2 to TRBJ2-7; TRBD2 matches at 8 bases. Trimming at V came to 2 bases and at J to 2 bases, leaving 11 bases not matched to a gene. CDR1 SGHTA and CDR2 FQGNSA come from the germline V gene. The CDR3 has 17 residues. CDR3 in amino acids: CASSLWGGTRMAYEQYF. DNA for the CDR3: TGTGCCAGCAGCTTATGGGGAGGGACTAGGATGGCCTACGAGCAGTACTTC.

The chain is built from TRBV12-3 or TRBV12-4 and TRBJ2-3; D ambiguous. The CDR3 is 14 residues long. The V end lost 5 bases, the J end lost 5 bases, and 14 bases lay between the germline ends. CDR3 coding DNA: TGTGCCAGCAGTGCCCCTGCGTTGGGAGATACGCAGTATTTT. Residues: CASSAPALGDTQYF.

Concerning this clonotype itself: One base away lies a much larger clone, so this may be a sequencing read error. The DNA for the CDR3 is TGCGCCAGCAGCCAAGTTTGGAACGGGAGTCCCAAAGAGACCCAGTACTTC. Its protein product is CASSQVWNGSPKETQYF. The chain recombines TRBV4-3 with TRBJ2-5; TRBD2 might be the D (6 bases). CDR1 and CDR2 from the germline V gene are LGHNA and YSLEER. There are 17 residues in the CDR3. Trimming shortened V by 1 base and J by 3 bases, and 18 bases separated the two germline ends.

This clonotype was seen many times. This sequence joins TRBV7-6 and TRBJ2-6; D might be TRBD2 (5 bases). The V end lost 5 bases, the J end lost 0 bases, and 17 bases lay between the germline ends. Germline CDR1 and CDR2: SGHVS and FNYEAQ. The CDR3 runs 18 residues. Written as DNA, the CDR3 is TGTGCCAGCAGCAAGGGCCCAGCGGCGAGCTCTGGGGCCAACGTCCTGACTTTC. Translated: CASSKGPAASSGANVLTF.

The chain has TRBV4-1 and TRBJ2-5; D gene uncertain. The ends were cut back, 4 bases at V and 1 base at J, with 19 bases in the middle. The CDR3 has 17 residues. CDR1 and CDR2 (germline): MGHRA, YSYEKL. CDR3: CASSPLPGRRSQETQYF. The DNA of the CDR3 is TGCGCCAGCAGCCCATTGCCCGGACGGCGGTCCCAAGAGACCCAGTACTTC.

The rearrangement uses TRBV5-1 and TRBJ2-7, with D tentatively TRBD2 (6 bases). Per germline, CDR1 SGHRS and CDR2 YFSETQ. Trimming took 3 bases from V and 3 from J, leaving 13 bases between them. The CDR3 extends over 14 amino acids. The CDR3 region is CASSWSPGLYEQYF. The CDR3 DNA is TGCGCCAGCAGCTGGTCCCCGGGACTCTACGAGCAGTACTTC.

V is TRBV30 and J is TRBJ1-2; 9 positions agree with TRBD1. This CDR3 has 12 amino acids. Germline V CDR1 and CDR2: GTSNPN, SVGIG (reference sequence). Unmatched junction bases numbered 9, after V lost 8 bases and J lost 8 bases. The CDR3 DNA reads as TGTGCCGATGGACAGGGGAAGGAAGGCTACACCTTC. Its protein product is CADGQGKEGYTF. Using reference TRBV30 and TRBJ1-2 for the parts outside the CDR3, the full variable domain is SQTIHQWPATLVQPVGSPLSLECTVEGTSNPNLYWYRQAAGRGLQLLFYSVGIGQISSEVPQNLSASRPQDRQFILSSKKLLLSDSGFYLCADGQGKEGYTFGSGTRLTVV.

The chain employs TRBV15 and TRBJ2-1; possible D gene TRBD2, 5 bases. The J call may be incorrect, as the DNA end agrees better with TRBJ2-7. The CDR3 length is 15 residues. Per germline, CDR1 LNHNV and CDR2 YYDKDF (reference sequence). The CDR3 loop reads CATSSYGLSYNEQYF. The CDR3 bases are TGTGCCACCAGCAGCTATGGACTCTCCTACAATGAGCAGTACTTC.

This clonotype was observed a few times. V gene TRBV9 combines with J gene TRBJ2-6; D could derive from TRBD1 or TRBD2 (5 bases each). Trimming removed 5 bases from V and 0 bases from J, with 15 bases in between. The CDR3 sequence is 17 residues long. CDR1 is SGDLS and CDR2 is YYNGEE in the germline V gene. CDR3 coding DNA: TGTGCCAGCAGGCCCCGGGACGGAGACTCTGGGGCCAACGTCCTGACTTTC. Protein: CASRPRDGDSGANVLTF. Variable domain in full (rest from reference TRBV9 and TRBJ2-6): DSGVTQTPKHLITATGQRVTLRCSPRSGDLSVYWYQQSLDQGLQFLIQYYNGEERAKGNILERFSAQQFPDLHSELNLSSLELGDSALYFCASRPRDGDSGANVLTFGAGSRLTVL.

In its sample, this clonotype was seen a few times. This rearrangement joins TRBV15 to TRBJ2-3; D is uncertain. Trimming removed 0 bases at V and 0 bases at J, with 4 bases between. This CDR3 comprises 14 residues. CDR1 LNHNV and CDR2 YYDKDF come from the germline V gene (reference sequence). The CDR3 protein is CATSRDPSTDTQYF. CDR3 DNA: TGTGCCACCAGCAGAGATCCTAGCACAGATACGCAGTATTTT.

The chain recombines TRBV24-1 with TRBJ1-2, with D perhaps TRBD1 (5 bases). The V gene's germline CDR1 is KGHDR and CDR2 SFDVKD. Trimming stripped 10 bases from V and 5 bases from J, with 13 bases between. The CDR3 extends over 12 amino acids. CDR3 sequence: CATKDTNYGYTF. CDR3 coding DNA: TGTGCCACAAAGGACACAAATTATGGCTACACCTTC.

The genes are TRBV2 and TRBJ2-4, with TRBD2 identical over 11 bases. The DNA end is more similar to TRBJ2-7, so the J call may be wrong. The germline CDR1 and CDR2 sequences are SNHLY and FYNNEI. The CDR3 has 14 residues. The CDR3 loop is CASRTSGASYEQYF. The CDR3 DNA is TGTGCCAGCAGGACTAGCGGGGCTTCCTACGAGCAGTACTTC.

The J gene is TRBJ1-5, the V gene TRBV28, with D possibly being TRBD1 (5 bases). Germline values: CDR1 MDHEN, CDR2 SYDVKM. Trimming stripped 3 bases from V and 12 bases from J, with 15 bases between. The CDR3 covers 13 residues. In nucleotides, the CDR3 is TGTGCCAGCAGTTTCGTCCGGGGCAGCGTCCAGCATTTT. Translated: CASSFVRGSVQHF.

For this clonotype: A read error is possible here, since a much larger clone lies one base away. The chain carries TRBV14 and TRBJ1-1; TRBD1 matches 8 bases. The CDR3 length is 15 residues. Looked up from germline, CDR1 is SGHDN and CDR2 is FVKESK. CDR3 protein: CACSQEGTGLTEAFF. DNA for the CDR3: TGTGCCTGCAGCCAAGAGGGGACAGGCCTGACGGAAGCTTTCTTT.

The V and J genes are TRBV5-6 and TRBJ1-6, with 7 positions matching TRBD1. J lost 7 bases, V lost 4 bases, and 8 bases had no gene match. The CDR3 contains 15 residues. From germline, CDR1 is SGHDT and CDR2 YYEEEE. As DNA, the CDR3 is TGTGCCAGCAGCCGGTGGGACAGAGGCAATTCACCCCTCCACTTT. This sequence encodes CASSRWDRGNSPLHF.

The rearrangement uses TRBV12-3 or TRBV12-4 and TRBJ1-1, with D possibly matching TRBD1 (5 bases). Trimming removed 5 bases from V and 1 base from J, with 14 bases in between. The CDR3 is 15 residues long. The CDR3 spells CASSPPAQGNTEAFF. DNA for the CDR3: TGTGCCAGCAGTCCCCCGGCCCAGGGGAACACTGAAGCTTTCTTT.

There are a few counts of this clonotype. The chain has TRBV20-1 and TRBJ2-4, with D possibly being TRBD1 or TRBD2 (6 bases each). TRBJ2-7 explains the end of the DNA better; the J call may be wrong. Germline V gene lookup returns CDR1 DFQATT and CDR2 SNEGSKA (reference sequence). The CDR3 totals 15 residues. For the CDR3, the DNA is TGCAGTGCGGTTATCATCGGGGGCCGCCCCTACGAGCAGTACTTC. Protein sequence: CSAVIIGGRPYEQYF.

The rearrangement links TRBV5-1 to TRBJ2-1; D gene uncertain. V lost 0 bases and J 7 bases, leaving 11 bases between the germline ends. Germline V lookup: CDR1 SGHRS, CDR2 YFSETQ. The CDR3 runs 14 residues. The CDR3 DNA reads TGCGCCAGCAGCTTGGTGGACCTAGGGAATGAGCAGTTCTTC. It encodes CASSLVDLGNEQFF.

The chain employs TRBV7-2 and TRBJ1-5, with 8 bases aligning to TRBD1. V dropped 5 bases and J dropped 6; count of bases not matched to a gene: 6. The germline CDR1 and CDR2 sequences are SGHTA and FQGNSA. The CDR3 consists of 14 residues. CDR3 coding DNA: TGTGCCAGCAGCGGACAGGGACACGGTCAGCCCCAGCATTTT. Translation: CASSGQGHGQPQHF.